These T cell receptor beta chains were read from a single sample in a study of blood T cells in healthy people across ages. MiXCR was run by TCRdb on the 5' RACE reads, yielding one entry per CDR3 protein. This table holds approximately 900,000 distinct CDR3 sequences, 25% to 35% found once. This sample was shared with a second study, whose subject was T cells of mothers and their children.

Sequenced: blood. The receptors originated from a woman between 40 and 55 years old in good health. Each CDR3 is given with its conserved first and last residue.

TRBJ1-1,TRBV3-1,CASSPTNTGRLRAFF
TRBJ2-7,TRBV29-1,CSVVAPRGRGHHEQYF
TRBJ2-3,TRBV7-8,CASSFLRALDTQYF
TRBJ2-3,TRBV11-2,CASSGEGAKMWAGTDTQYF
TRBJ2-7,TRBV4-3,CASSQIIEGSYEQYF
TRBJ1-2,TRBV5-1,CASTSGGADYGYTF
TRBJ2-7,TRBV6-5,CASSYDSEQGVEPDEQYF
TRBJ2-1,TRBV6-2/TRBV6-3,CASSYLAEGSYNEQFF
TRBJ2-7,TRBV5-1,CASSLSGMTAYEQYF
TRBJ2-3,TRBV18,CASSPRTGITDAQYF
TRBJ1-5,TRBV19,CASSPTRQGHSNQPQHF
TRBJ2-1,TRBV20-1,CSARPLPRFNEQFF
TRBJ1-1,TRBV27,CASSYPGGEAFF
TRBJ2-2,TRBV14,CASSQVIDIGELFF
TRBJ1-2,TRBV28,CASRDRGRNGYGYTF
TRBJ2-2,TRBV6-1,CASNKAAPTRSTNTGELFF
TRBJ2-1,TRBV4-2,CASSHGAGLSWLSEQFF
TRBJ2-1,TRBV24-1,CATSDSPGRGRYNEQFF
TRBJ2-7,TRBV7-2,CASSPGGRLSHEQYF
TRBJ2-3,TRBV5-4,CASSYTDTQYF
TRBJ1-3,TRBV12-3/TRBV12-4,CASSFTISGNTIYF
-,TRBV29-1,CSALEGQETQYF
TRBJ1-1,TRBV5-1,CASSAEGRGLEAFF
TRBJ2-7,TRBV21-1,CASSKLTPRPYEQYF
TRBJ2-5,TRBV7-8,CASSLPTRLEEQYF
TRBJ2-5,TRBV9,CASNPTGFNEQYF
TRBJ2-1,TRBV5-1,CASSLRTDLFDEQFF
TRBJ2-7,TRBV28,CAGSITGSEQYF